This TCR beta chain was documented in a study of cytomegalovirus exposure and HLA in healthy donors. General study points: Cytomegalovirus-associated TCR beta chains were listed, numbering over 150.

This clone was seen a few times. As yet, its antigen is unknown. The table came from immunoSEQ multiplex PCR; TCRdb's copy has only in-frame clones and leaves some out. The table includes some 290,000 clones, 88% detected once. The CDR3 extends over 13 amino acids. V was pared by 4 bases and J by 8 bases, with 5 bases of the junction left unmatched. Per germline, CDR1 SGHDT and CDR2 YYEEEE. The receptor was derived from a man aged 25-45 years in good health and CMV-seronegative. This rearrangement joins TRBV5-6 to TRBJ1-4; 7 bases align to TRBD1. The sequencing input was PBMCs. This chain's CDR3 is CASSRKGGEKLFF. The CDR3 DNA reads as TGTGCCAGCAGCCGTAAAGGGGGCGAAAAACTGTTTTTT.